The present TCR beta chain was sequenced within a study of regulatory T cells in long-lasting Graves disease (dated by TCRdb to the early 2020s). About the investigation overall: Antithyroid drugs had been taken for less than 3 months by newly diagnosed Graves' disease patients. Persistent Graves' disease patients were compared with newly diagnosed Graves' disease patients by peripheral blood TCR sequencing and RNA sequencing. The study was registered as a clinical trial and conducted in China. A total of about 33 samples were covered by TCR sequencing, comprising some 13 persistent and around 20 newly diagnosed Graves' disease patients.

General study outcomes and caveats: The authors noted that the small sample size was a limitation that may lower accuracy. Peripheral blood alone was examined, since thyroid tissue, which constituted the primary lesion, could not be accessed. Lower TCR Shannon entropy and fewer highly expanded clones were observed in persistent Graves' disease patients than in newly diagnosed patients, which suggested clonal expansion. Sequencing and analysis were limited to the TCR beta chain. More public clonotypes were shared among persistent patients (fewer than 3,000) than among newly diagnosed patients (just under 1,000). Preferential use of TRBV28, TRBJ1-2 and TRBJ2-5 was observed in persistent disease, whereas TRBV20-1 and TRBJ2-1 were favored in newly diagnosed disease.

Reading the label with the study, this specimen's time point is: newly diagnosed GD, antithyroid drugs for less than 3 months. RNA was extracted from PBMCs in TRIzol for both TCR sequencing and RNA sequencing. Graves' disease was diagnosed according to American Thyroid Association guidelines. Recruitment of patients was carried out at an endocrinology department in Xi'an, China. Each patient gave approximately 10 milliliters of peripheral blood, collected in an EDTA anticoagulant tube. Ficoll Paque Plus density gradient separation was used to isolate PBMCs, and no further T cell sorting was done. An Agilent 2100 Bioanalyzer and agarose gel were used to check RNA quality, and a NanoDrop 2000 was used to measure RNA concentration. Relative to germline, V is 3 bases shorter and J is 6 bases shorter, with 18 bases between their ends. There are 15 amino acids in the CDR3, from cysteine to phenylalanine inclusive. The CDR3 DNA has 45 bases and is translated from base 1. The germline V gene (reference sequence) gives CDR1 as GTSNPN and CDR2 as SVGIG.

Receptor amplification or capture employed multiplex PCR. Sequencer: Illumina HiSeq 4000. To build TCR beta libraries, CDR3 regions were amplified by Arm-PCR using iRepertoire HTBI primers. Before sequencing, the PCR products underwent gel purification. The source study handled its data this way. Gene usage analysis of CDR3 amino acid clonotypes relied on the 62 TRBV and 12 to 15 TRBJ segments identified across samples. COPE and FqMerger were used to merge the filtered high-quality paired reads into contigs. BLAST was used to align contigs to IMGT TRBV, TRBD and TRBJ reference genes, and CDR3 was defined according to IMGT. Highly expanded clones were defined as clonotypes with a frequency above 0.1%. Shannon entropy was used to measure repertoire diversity, and the Gini coefficient was used to measure V-J evenness. Clonotypes shared by more than one individual were considered public. TCRdb reworked the public reads: Q25 trimming with fastp, MiXCR clone assembly, productive beta chains retained. Identical CDR3 proteins give one entry, which carries the most common genes and DNA. The V and J calls here are based on TCRdb, not the publication. The sample has 400,000 to 500,000 distinct CDR3 sequences on record, 14% of them singletons. Clones ranked in the top ten supply around a sixth of the sample.

Remarks on this clonotype: Its binding antigen is unknown. No base quality values were provided; no much bigger clone lies one nucleotide off.

The same data also went into a second study, on T cells in Graves' hyperthyroidism and ophthalmopathy. The second source states: Stable Graves' hyperthyroidism was defined as no progression to ophthalmopathy during 18 months of follow-up. The hyperthyroidism patients were between 18 and 65 years old and newly diagnosed, with a disease duration of less than 2 months. Patients with uncontrolled infections, other autoimmune diseases, pregnancy or lactation were excluded. Clinical symptoms, serum thyroxine and TRAb, thyroid ultrasound, and orbital computed tomography formed the basis for the diagnoses. The first round of RT-PCR for the TCR CDR3 was performed with the HTBI primer set and the Qiagen OneStep RT-PCR kit. Most expanded thyroid clonotypes (frequency above 0.001) were also detected in blood, suggesting blood repertoires may reflect thyroid immune responses. A model built on a 13 V-J signature distinguished ophthalmopathy from stable hyperthyroidism, reaching 87.88% sensitivity and around 81% specificity in cross-validation and 80%/75% in testing. In validation, the model predicted progression to ophthalmopathy a median of approximately 6.3 months before onset, with approximately 68% sensitivity and 72.22% specificity. TCR V-J signatures able to tell the groups apart were searched for in a discovery cohort of 90 to 100 patients, of whom more than 40 had Graves' ophthalmopathy and about 55 had stable Graves' hyperthyroidism. Prospective prediction of ophthalmopathy was tested in an independent validation cohort of 18 to 20 hyperthyroidism patients and roughly 16 patients who later progressed to ophthalmopathy. The 100 or so discovery patients were divided at random into training and test sets in a 7:3 ratio. The study also compared thyroid tissue and blood T-cell repertoires from about 6 Graves' hyperthyroidism patients. After blood sampling, hyperthyroidism patients were treated with methimazole at a starting dose of 30 mg daily, and ophthalmopathy patients were treated with high-dose intravenous methylprednisolone. A second multiplex PCR round built the libraries, followed by size selection and purification. Paired-end sequencing of the libraries was performed with 100 bp reads on an Illumina HiSeq2000. SOAPnuke was used to process the raw data, with reads discarded if the reads contained adapters or uncalled bases, had a mean Phred below 15, or lacked an exact constant-primer or identifier match. COPE v1.2.5 was used to merge the high-quality paired reads, and each unique nucleotide sequence was defined as a clonotype. MiTCR v1.1 was used to align the clonotypes against IMGT TRBV, TRBD and TRBJ reference segments. Analysis was restricted to V-J combinations with a frequency above 0.0001, which covered about 99% of repertoires. A TCS score was defined as the ratio of F50 (clonal expansion) to E x V (chaos), with BLOSUM62-based TCRdist applied between CDR3 peptides within each V-J. Welch's t-statistics and random forest reduced roughly 500 V-J features to 13, which were used in a naive Bayes classifier (R e1071). No statistical method was used to set the sample size in advance, and investigators knew the group allocation. The paper describes TCR Vbeta CDR3 sequencing of about 140 peripheral blood samples, made up of some 42 ophthalmopathy patients, roughly 72 hyperthyroidism patients and 17 progressor patients.

Sequencing used peripheral blood mononuclear cells (PBMCs), obtained at new diagnosis, from a patient treated with antithyroid drugs. The sequence derives from a woman in her forties or fifties with Graves disease. Donor details come from another sample of the same person, matched by shared clones. This chain joins TRBV30 to TRBJ2-1; TRBD1 is a possible D gene, resting on 6 matching bases. The base sequence is TGTGCCTGGAGCCACAGACAGGTTCGATTCAATGAGCAGTTCTTC. Its protein product is CAWSHRQVRFNEQFF. Supplemented by the reference TRBV30 and TRBJ2-1 proteins around the CDR3, the complete variable domain is SQTIHQWPATLVQPVGSPLSLECTVEGTSNPNLYWYRQAAGRGLQLLFYSVGIGQISSEVPQNLSASRPQDRQFILSSKKLLLSDSGFYLCAWSHRQVRFNEQFFGPGTRLTVL.